A single T cell receptor (beta chain) is shown here with its context. Looked up from germline, CDR1 is SGHDT and CDR2 is YYEEEE. The CDR3 is 15 amino acids. V shed 2 bases and J 6 bases; nucleotides not matched to a gene: 7. The data belong to a study of blood T cell repertoires in COVID-19. Study-level background: Some COVID-19 samples were acute and others convalescent; all came from the United States, Italy and Spain. T cells, B-cell-depleted T cells, or PBMCs supplied cDNA or gDNA.

One Seattle source followed patients from active infection through their disease course. As handled by the study authors: From reference gene primer amplification, estimates of nucleated cell counts were derived. TCRdb's copy holds only in-frame clones and misses some; the assay was immunoSEQ multiplex PCR. Clone size and the V and J calls come from that table; the DNA yielded D and trimming. Of 250,000 to 350,000 clones listed, roughly 83% are singletons. The source of this sequence is a human donor with COVID-19, enrolled during active disease. The donor label of this sample is uncertain. Sequencing was done on a sample of peripheral blood. The rearrangement links TRBV5-6 to TRBJ2-3; 9 bases fit TRBD1. CDR3 in DNA: TGTGCCAGCAGCTTAAGGGACAGGGTATTGGATACGCAGTATTTT. Residues: CASSLRDRVLDTQYF.